The T cell receptor beta chain described here comes from a study of OX40 agonist ivuxolimab in advanced cancers. Study-level background: Every 2 weeks, patients received ivuxolimab intravenously, dosed at 0.01 to 10 mg/kg. Males comprised over 80% of the group, whose mean age was around 62 years (range 23 to 79).

Germline V gives CDR1 SGDLS, CDR2 YYNGEE. Trimming removed 4 bases from V and 3 bases from J, with 10 bases in between. This CDR3 is built from 13 residues. Assay: immunoSEQ multiplex PCR; the TCRdb copy retains only in-frame clones and omits some. The sample includes about 68,000 clones, over 65% seen only once; the top ten take about 0.68%. The rearrangement uses TRBV9 and TRBJ1-1; possibly TRBD1 for D (6 bases). The sequence came from an adult with an advanced solid tumor such as melanoma, head and neck, liver or kidney cancer. The starting material was CD4+ or CD8+ T cells sorted from blood, obtained in a trial of the OX40 agonist ivuxolimab. The CDR3: CASSIRQDTEAFF. The CDR3 DNA reads TGTGCCAGCAGCATTCGACAGGACACTGAAGCTTTCTTT. Based on the CDR3 plus reference TRBV9 and TRBJ1-1, the full variable domain is DSGVTQTPKHLITATGQRVTLRCSPRSGDLSVYWYQQSLDQGLQFLIQYYNGEERAKGNILERFSAQQFPDLHSELNLSSLELGDSALYFCASSIRQDTEAFFGQGTRLTVV.